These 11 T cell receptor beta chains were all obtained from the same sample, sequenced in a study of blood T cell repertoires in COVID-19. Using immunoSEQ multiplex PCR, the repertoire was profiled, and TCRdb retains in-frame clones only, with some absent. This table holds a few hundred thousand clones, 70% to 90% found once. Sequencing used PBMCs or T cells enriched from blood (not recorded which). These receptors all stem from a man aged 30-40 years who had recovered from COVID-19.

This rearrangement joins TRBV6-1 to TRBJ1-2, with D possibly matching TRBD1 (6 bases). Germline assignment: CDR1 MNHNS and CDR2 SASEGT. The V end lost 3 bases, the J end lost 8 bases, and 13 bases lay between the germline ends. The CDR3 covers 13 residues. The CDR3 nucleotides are TGTGCCAGCAGTGAGTCCTACAGGGTGGGCTACACCTTC. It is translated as CASSESYRVGYTF.

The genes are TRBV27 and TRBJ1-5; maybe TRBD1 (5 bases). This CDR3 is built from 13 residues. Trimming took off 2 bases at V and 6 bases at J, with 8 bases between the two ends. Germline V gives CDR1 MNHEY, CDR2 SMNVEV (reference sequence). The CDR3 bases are TGTGCCAGCAGTTTACAGGGTGGTCAGCCCCAGCATTTT. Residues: CASSLQGGQPQHF.

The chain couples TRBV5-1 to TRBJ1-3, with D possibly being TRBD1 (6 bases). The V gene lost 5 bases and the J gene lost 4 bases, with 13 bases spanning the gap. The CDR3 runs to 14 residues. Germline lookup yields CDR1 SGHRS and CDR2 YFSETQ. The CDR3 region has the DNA TGCGCCAGCAGTCAGGACAGCTTCGGAAACACCATATATTTT. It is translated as CASSQDSFGNTIYF. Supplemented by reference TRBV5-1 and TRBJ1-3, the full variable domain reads KAGVTQTPRYLIKTRGQQVTLSCSPISGHRSVSWYQQTPGQGLQFLFEYFSETQRNKGNFPGRFSGRQFSNSRSEMNVSTLELGDSALYLCASSQDSFGNTIYFGEGSWLTVV.

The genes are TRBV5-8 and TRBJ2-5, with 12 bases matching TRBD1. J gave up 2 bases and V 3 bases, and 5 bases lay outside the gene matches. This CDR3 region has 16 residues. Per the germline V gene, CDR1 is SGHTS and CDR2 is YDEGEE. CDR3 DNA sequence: TGTGCCAGCAGCTGGGACAGGGGGCTCCGGCAAGAGACCCAGTACTTC. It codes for CASSWDRGLRQETQYF. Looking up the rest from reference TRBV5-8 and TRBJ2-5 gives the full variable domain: EAGVTQSPTHLIKTRGQQATLRCSPISGHTSVYWYQQALGLGLQFLLWYDEGEERNRGNFPPRFSGRQFPNYSSELNVNALELEDSALYLCASSWDRGLRQETQYFGPGTRLLVL.

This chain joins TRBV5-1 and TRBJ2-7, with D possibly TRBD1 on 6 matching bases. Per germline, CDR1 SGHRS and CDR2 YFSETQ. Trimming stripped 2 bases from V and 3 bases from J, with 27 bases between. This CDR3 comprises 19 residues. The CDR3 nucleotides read TGCGCCAGCAGCTTTGTGAGTCTGGAGTTAGGGGACAAACACTACGAGCAGTACTTC. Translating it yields CASSFVSLELGDKHYEQYF.

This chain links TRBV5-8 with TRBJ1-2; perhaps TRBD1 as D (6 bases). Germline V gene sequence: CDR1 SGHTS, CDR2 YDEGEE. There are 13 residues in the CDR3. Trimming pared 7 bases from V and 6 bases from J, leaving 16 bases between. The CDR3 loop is CASRTTGSNGYTF. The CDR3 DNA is TGTGCCAGCCGCACCACAGGGAGTAATGGCTACACCTTC.

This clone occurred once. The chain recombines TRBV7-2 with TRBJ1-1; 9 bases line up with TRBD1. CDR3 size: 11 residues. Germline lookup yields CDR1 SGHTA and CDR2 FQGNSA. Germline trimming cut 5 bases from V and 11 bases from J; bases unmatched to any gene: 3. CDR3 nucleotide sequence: TGTGCCAGCAGCCATGGACAGGGGGCTTTCTTT. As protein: CASSHGQGAFF.

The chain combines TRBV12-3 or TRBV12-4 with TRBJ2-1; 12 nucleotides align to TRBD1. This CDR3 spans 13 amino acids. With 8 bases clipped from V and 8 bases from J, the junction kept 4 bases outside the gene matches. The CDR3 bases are TGTGCCAGCCACCGGGACAGGGGGCATGAGCAGTTCTTC. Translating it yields CASHRDRGHEQFF.

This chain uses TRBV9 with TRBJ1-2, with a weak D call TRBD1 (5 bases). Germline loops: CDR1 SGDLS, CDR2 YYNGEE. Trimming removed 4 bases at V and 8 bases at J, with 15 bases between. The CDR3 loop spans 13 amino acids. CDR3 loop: CASSLDGGDGYTF. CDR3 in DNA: TGTGCCAGCAGCCTCGATGGCGGGGACGGCTACACCTTC. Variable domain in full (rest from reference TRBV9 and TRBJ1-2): DSGVTQTPKHLITATGQRVTLRCSPRSGDLSVYWYQQSLDQGLQFLIQYYNGEERAKGNILERFSAQQFPDLHSELNLSSLELGDSALYFCASSLDGGDGYTFGSGTRLTVV.

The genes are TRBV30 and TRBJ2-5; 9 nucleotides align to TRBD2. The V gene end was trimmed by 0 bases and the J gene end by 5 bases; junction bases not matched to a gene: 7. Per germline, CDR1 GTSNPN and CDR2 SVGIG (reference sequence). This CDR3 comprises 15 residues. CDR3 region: CAWSVGTSSHETQYF. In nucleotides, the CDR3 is TGTGCCTGGAGTGTTGGGACTAGCTCCCATGAGACCCAGTACTTC.

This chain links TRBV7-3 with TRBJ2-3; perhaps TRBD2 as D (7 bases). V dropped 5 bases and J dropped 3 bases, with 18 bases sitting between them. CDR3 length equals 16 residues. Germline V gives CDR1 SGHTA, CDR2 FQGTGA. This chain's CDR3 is CASSPRGGGRTDTQYF. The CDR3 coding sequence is TGTGCCAGCAGCCCCCGGGGCGGGGGCCGTACAGATACGCAGTATTTT.